The 27 T cell receptor beta chains presented below share a single source sample, sequenced in a study of cytomegalovirus exposure and HLA in healthy donors. A multiplex PCR was run with 60 Vbeta primers and 13 Jbeta primers. The method was immunoSEQ multiplex PCR; TCRdb's version includes in-frame clones alone and lacks a portion of them. Of under 200,000 clones in the sample, 75% to 90% are singletons; the top ten hold approximately 0.98%. Sequencing was carried out using PBMCs. The receptors stem from a boy younger than 10 in good health and CMV-seronegative.

The rearrangement joins TRBV9 to TRBJ2-7; D is undetermined. V lost 0 bases, J lost 0 bases, and 10 bases lay in between. The CDR3 loop spans 15 amino acids. The germline gives CDR1 SGDLS, CDR2 YYNGEE. The chain's CDR3 is CASSVAPESSYEQYF. The DNA for the CDR3 is TGTGCCAGCAGCGTAGCCCCCGAGAGCTCCTACGAGCAGTACTTC. The full variable domain, in which reference TRBV9 and TRBJ2-7 provide the parts outside the CDR3, is DSGVTQTPKHLITATGQRVTLRCSPRSGDLSVYWYQQSLDQGLQFLIQYYNGEERAKGNILERFSAQQFPDLHSELNLSSLELGDSALYFCASSVAPESSYEQYFGPGTRLTVT.

The V and J genes are TRBV27 and TRBJ2-5; D may be TRBD2 (5 bases). TRBJ2-7 matches the DNA end more closely, so the J call is doubtful. Germline CDR1 reads MNHEY; CDR2 reads SMNVEV (reference sequence). This CDR3 contains 15 residues. CDR3 protein: CASSSMDGVIYEQYF. The CDR3 bases are TGTGCCAGCAGTTCTATGGACGGGGTCATCTACGAGCAGTACTTC.

The chain uses TRBV7-3 and TRBJ1-1; 9 bases agree with TRBD1. Per germline, CDR1 SGHTA and CDR2 FQGTGA. CDR3 size: 16 residues. V lost 4 bases to trimming and J lost 5 bases; unmatched junction nucleotides: 11. The DNA for the CDR3 is TGTGCCAGCAGCTCCCCCAAGGGACAGGGAAAAACTGAAGCTTTCTTT. It encodes CASSSPKGQGKTEAFF.

The chain has TRBV30 and TRBJ2-5, with D possibly TRBD2 on 6 matching bases. Germline V gene data show CDR1 as GTSNPN and CDR2 as SVGIG (reference sequence). The CDR3 has 14 residues. Trimming removed 4 bases at V and 2 bases at J, with 14 bases between. In DNA form, the CDR3 reads TGTGCCTGGAATTCCGGGAGCGGGCAAGAGACCCAGTACTTC. It yields the protein CAWNSGSGQETQYF.

The chain employs TRBV6-5 and TRBJ1-2; 7 bases line up with TRBD1. V shed 2 bases and J 6 bases; nucleotides not matched to a gene: 9. Germline V CDR1 and CDR2: MNHEY, SVGAGI. The CDR3 is 15 amino acids. This chain's CDR3 is CASSYRPQGPNGYTF. The CDR3 DNA sequence: TGTGCCAGCAGTTACCGCCCACAGGGGCCCAATGGCTACACCTTC.

In its sample, this clone was seen a few times. The rearrangement joins TRBV7-6 to TRBJ2-1; D perhaps matches TRBD2 (5 bases). V was clipped by 2 bases and J by 2 bases, with 16 bases between them. Germline V gene lookup returns CDR1 SGHVS and CDR2 FNYEAQ. The CDR3 is 17 amino acids. CDR3 region: CASSLKGSGSPYNEQFF. CDR3 nucleotides: TGTGCCAGCAGCTTAAAGGGTTCGGGAAGTCCCTACAATGAGCAGTTCTTC.

The chain carries TRBV27 and TRBJ1-5; the D is unclear. V lost 4 bases to trimming and J lost 7 bases, with 11 bases between them. The CDR3 runs 13 residues. Germline CDR1 MNHEY, CDR2 SMNVEV (reference sequence). The CDR3 coding sequence is TGTGCCAGCAGTTACGGGAGCGGCCAGCCCCAGCATTTT. As protein: CASSYGSGQPQHF.

As to this clone: Within the sample, other DNA sequences also encode this same CDR3. This chain joins TRBV29-1 and TRBJ1-2; 8 bases agree with TRBD1. This CDR3 has 13 residues. The J segment lost 10 bases and the V segment lost 3 bases, leaving 10 bases of the junction unmatched. Germline CDR1 and CDR2: SQVTM and ANQGSEA. The CDR3 loop reads CSVDLRGTGLYTF. CDR3 DNA sequence: TGCAGCGTTGACTTAAGAGGGACAGGACTCTACACCTTC.

The chain joins TRBV4-1 to TRBJ1-2; no definite D call. V gave up 0 bases and J gave up 5 bases, with 10 bases separating them. The CDR3 totals 14 residues. Looked up from germline, CDR1 is MGHRA and CDR2 is YSYEKL. CDR3: CASSQDPRDYGYTF. For the CDR3, the DNA is TGCGCCAGCAGCCAAGATCCCCGGGATTATGGCTACACCTTC.

The chain has TRBV5-1 and TRBJ2-6; TRBD1 aligns across 7 bases. Germline V gene data show CDR1 as SGHRS and CDR2 as YFSETQ. The CDR3 contains 16 residues. Trimming cost V 9 bases and J 0 bases; bases outside gene matches: 9. The CDR3 region has the DNA TGCGCCATTATAGGACAGGTGGTCTCTGGGGCCAACGTCCTGACTTTC. Translating gives CAIIGQVVSGANVLTF.

This chain connects TRBV27 to TRBJ2-3, with TRBD2 matching over 9 bases. The ends lost 4 bases at V and 2 bases at J; junction bases unmatched: 10. CDR1 is MNHEY and CDR2 is SMNVEV in the germline V gene (reference sequence). CDR3 size: 17 residues. As DNA, the CDR3 is TGTGCCAGCAGTTGGCATCGGGGACTAGCTCTCACAGATACGCAGTATTTT. Its protein product is CASSWHRGLALTDTQYF.

This clone was found once. J is TRBJ2-3 and V is TRBV7-6; D might be TRBD1 (5 bases). Germline loops: CDR1 SGHVS, CDR2 FNYEAQ. The CDR3 extends over 15 amino acids. V shed 5 bases and J shed 1 base, with 13 bases lying between them. CDR3 residues: CASSPEGVRTDTQYF. In nucleotides, the CDR3 is TGTGCCAGCAGCCCGGAAGGGGTGCGCACAGATACGCAGTATTTT.

This chain connects TRBV19 to TRBJ2-7, with TRBD1 matching 8 bases. The length of the CDR3 is 14 residues. CDR1 is LNHDA, CDR2 SQIVND, per germline (reference sequence). The junction had 7 bases not matched to a gene; V was cut back by 4 bases and J by 5 bases. The CDR3 protein is CASSSRTGSDEQYF. The CDR3 DNA sequence: TGTGCCAGTAGTAGTCGGACAGGGAGCGACGAGCAGTACTTC.

The V and J genes are TRBV2 and TRBJ2-5; 7 bases agree with TRBD1. The length of the CDR3 is 14 residues. Germline V gene lookup returns CDR1 SNHLY and CDR2 FYNNEI. V lost 1 base and J lost 9; bases outside the gene matches: 8. CDR3 in DNA: TGTGCCAGCAGTGAAGAGGGGGCACGGGTGGCCCAGTACTTC. This gives the protein CASSEEGARVAQYF. The full variable domain, completed using reference TRBV2 and TRBJ2-5, is EPEVTQTPSHQVTQMGQEVILRCVPISNHLYFYWYRQILGQKVEFLVSFYNNEISEKSEIFDDQFSVERPDGSNFTLKIRSTKLEDSAMYFCASSEEGARVAQYFGPGTRLLVL.

The count of this clone is one. The chain has TRBV27 and TRBJ2-7, with 9 bases matching TRBD2. V shed 6 bases, J shed 4 bases, and the junction held 7 bases outside the gene matches. Germline-derived CDR1 and CDR2 are MNHEY and SMNVEV (reference sequence). This CDR3 contains 14 residues. This CDR3 reads CASSPGLAGYEQYF. In nucleotides, the CDR3 is TGTGCCAGCAGCCCGGGACTAGCTGGTTACGAGCAGTACTTC.

The rearrangement links TRBV7-2 to TRBJ2-5; the D gene is possibly TRBD2 (5 bases). Matching the DNA end better, TRBJ2-7 makes the J call doubtful. Germline lookup yields CDR1 SGHTA and CDR2 FQGNSA. CDR3 length: 14 amino acids. In DNA form, the CDR3 reads TGTGCCAGCAGCTCCGGGCGGGCCTCCTACGAGCAGTACTTC. Translated: CASSSGRASYEQYF.

This sequence joins TRBV2 and TRBJ2-7, with D unclear. The CDR3 is made up of 14 amino acids. Trimming shortened V by 2 bases and J by 0 bases, and 8 bases separated the two germline ends. CDR1 SNHLY and CDR2 FYNNEI come from the germline V gene. CDR3 sequence reads: CASSEQMISYEQYF. The CDR3 DNA sequence: TGTGCCAGCAGTGAACAGATGATCTCCTACGAGCAGTACTTC.

This clone has a handful of counts. This chain uses TRBV6-1 with TRBJ1-1; D is perhaps TRBD1 (6 bases). Germline V gives CDR1 MNHNS, CDR2 SASEGT. CDR3 size: 14 residues. Trimming stripped 1 base from V and 2 bases from J, with 8 bases between. CDR3 residues: CASSEGTANTEAFF. DNA of the CDR3: TGTGCCAGCAGTGAAGGGACAGCCAACACTGAAGCTTTCTTT.

This clone was observed a single time. The chain has TRBV21-1 and TRBJ2-7; the D segment call TRBD1 is taken from the table without a DNA check. TRBV21-1 is given as a pseudogene. This CDR3 spans 16 amino acids. In nucleotides, the CDR3 is TGTGCCAGCAGACCTATCAGCCGGGACAGGACCTACGAGCAGTACTTC. Its translation is CASRPISRDRTYEQYF.

The chain uses TRBV29-1 and TRBJ2-5; D gene ambiguous. The ends were cut back, 6 bases at V and 1 base at J, with 12 bases in the middle. The germline V gene encodes CDR1 SQVTM and CDR2 ANQGSEA. The CDR3 has 13 residues. CDR3 sequence reads: CSVALVLQETQYF. In nucleotides, the CDR3 is TGCAGCGTAGCACTGGTTCTCCAAGAGACCCAGTACTTC.

This chain links TRBV2 with TRBJ1-1, with 7 nucleotides matching TRBD1. From germline, CDR1 is SNHLY and CDR2 FYNNEI. The ends lost 5 bases at V and 1 base at J; junction bases unmatched: 4. The CDR3 spans 14 residues. Written as DNA, the CDR3 is TGTGCCAGCAGTTCCGGGACAGAGAACACTGAAGCTTTCTTT. This gives the protein CASSSGTENTEAFF.

Written as DNA, the CDR3 is TGTGCCAGCTCACCAGACGGCGGCCCTAGGGAGACCCAGTACTTC. Translation: CASSPDGGPRETQYF. The V gene is TRBV18, the J gene TRBJ2-5; D uncertain. Germline V lookup: CDR1 KGHSH, CDR2 LQKENI. Trimming left V 2 bases short and J 5 bases short, with 15 bases between. This CDR3 is built from 15 residues.

J is TRBJ2-7 and V is TRBV5-4; 10 bases fit TRBD1. CDR1 is SGHNT and CDR2 is YYREEE in the germline V gene (reference sequence). CDR3 size: 14 residues. V shed 4 bases, J shed 6 bases, and the junction held 7 bases outside the gene matches. The CDR3 nucleotides are TGTGCCAGCAGCCAAGACAGGGGGCGCGGCGAGCAGTACTTC. Translation: CASSQDRGRGEQYF.

The chain uses TRBV7-3 and TRBJ2-3; 9 nucleotides align to TRBD2. From germline, CDR1 is SGHTA and CDR2 FQGTGA. Trimming took 5 bases from V and 6 from J; bases not matched to a gene: 9. This CDR3 comprises 15 residues. CDR3 protein: CASSQIAGESDTQYF. Written as DNA, the CDR3 is TGTGCCAGCAGCCAGATAGCGGGAGAGTCGGATACGCAGTATTTT.

A note on this clone: One junction end does not reproduce the germline sequence, and a read error may be involved. This chain links TRBV30 with TRBJ1-1; D is ambiguous. CDR1 GTSNPN and CDR2 SVGIG come from the germline V gene (reference sequence). CDR3 size: 11 residues. CDR3 region: CAGSVLAEAFF. The DNA of the CDR3 is TGTGCCGGGAGTGTATTAGCTGAAGCTTTCTTT.

This rearrangement joins TRBV4-1 to TRBJ2-3, with no clear D. Germline CDR1 reads MGHRA; CDR2 reads YSYEKL. The CDR3 loop spans 12 amino acids. V was pared by 2 bases and J by 6 bases, with 6 bases between. The CDR3 DNA reads as TGCGCCAGCAGCCAACCCCCTGATACGCAGTATTTT. Translating it yields CASSQPPDTQYF.

The V gene is TRBV29-1, the J gene TRBJ1-2; D may be TRBD1 (5 bases). Germline values: CDR1 SQVTM, CDR2 ANQGSEA. This CDR3 contains 11 residues. V dropped 6 bases and J dropped 4 bases, with 9 bases sitting between them. CDR3 residues: CSVREIYGYTF. In nucleotides, the CDR3 is TGCAGCGTCAGGGAAATCTATGGCTACACCTTC.